The 18 T cell receptor beta chains given below trace back to one sample, sequenced in a study of radiotherapy plus CTLA-4 blockade in lung cancer. Using immunoSEQ multiplex PCR, the repertoire was profiled, and TCRdb retains in-frame clones only, with some absent. The data show roughly 62,000 clones, with around 77% seen just once and roughly 4.7% held by the top ten. The sequencing here drew on peripheral blood, taken from a patient treated with radiotherapy plus ipilimumab. All receptors come from a human donor with non-small cell lung cancer who had a complete response to radiotherapy plus ipilimumab.

V is TRBV7-9 and J is TRBJ2-1, with D unresolved. CDR1 and CDR2 from the germline V gene are SEHNR and FQNEAQ (reference sequence). This CDR3 is 14 amino acids long. V was trimmed by 5 bases and J by 6 bases, leaving 14 bases between them. The CDR3 DNA follows: TGTGCCAGCAGCCCCTACAGCTTCTCCAATGAGCAGTTCTTC. It specifies CASSPYSFSNEQFF. Together with reference TRBV7-9 and TRBJ2-1, the CDR3 gives the full variable domain: DTGVSQNPRHKITKRGQNVTFRCDPISEHNRLYWYRQTLGQGPEFLTYFQNEAQLEKSRLLSDRFSAERPKGSFSTLEIQRTEQGDSAMYLCASSPYSFSNEQFFGPGTRLTVL.

The chain carries TRBV29-1 and TRBJ2-1, with a tentative D call TRBD2 (5 bases). V lost 7 bases and J 4 bases, leaving 17 bases between the germline ends. The CDR3 has 14 amino acids. Looked up from germline, CDR1 is SQVTM and CDR2 is ANQGSEA. CDR3 coding DNA: TGCAGCGGGCTCCGGGATATGAGGTACAATGAGCAGTTCTTC. Translation gives CSGLRDMRYNEQFF.

The V gene is TRBV19, the J gene TRBJ1-5, with a tentative D call TRBD1 (5 bases). Germline V CDR1 and CDR2: LNHDA, SQIVND (reference sequence). V gave up 0 bases and J gave up 0 bases, with 18 bases separating them. The CDR3 is made up of 19 amino acids. CDR3 in DNA: TGTGCCAGTAGTATAGAGAGGGGTCGGTCCTTAGGTAGCAATCAGCCCCAGCATTTT. This codes for CASSIERGRSLGSNQPQHF.

The chain links TRBV6-5 to TRBJ2-5, with 7 bases aligning to TRBD1. In germline, CDR1 is MNHEY, CDR2 SVGAGI. J was trimmed by 8 bases and V by 1 base; bases with no gene match: 13. The CDR3 runs 16 residues. The CDR3: CASSYWGTAKLETQYF. CDR3 DNA sequence: TGTGCCAGCAGTTACTGGGGGACAGCCAAATTAGAAACCCAGTACTTC.

V gene TRBV15 combines with J gene TRBJ1-4; D uncertain. The CDR3 is 16 residues long. Trimming took off 0 bases at V and 7 bases at J, with 15 bases between the two ends. The germline V gene has CDR1 LNHNV and CDR2 YYDKDF (reference sequence). The CDR3 protein is CATSRDRIGRSEKLFF. The CDR3 coding sequence is TGTGCCACCAGCAGAGATCGGATAGGGAGGAGTGAAAAACTGTTTTTT.

The J gene is TRBJ1-2, the V gene TRBV6-8; possible D gene TRBD1, 5 bases. The V end lost 2 bases, the J end lost 11 bases, and 9 bases lay between the germline ends. The CDR3 is 11 amino acids. Germline V gives CDR1 MNHGY, CDR2 SAAAGT. The CDR3 loop reads CASSYMGGYTF. The CDR3 DNA reads TGTGCCAGCAGTTACATGGGGGGGTACACCTTC.

The gene calls are TRBV7-8 and TRBJ1-2; D ambiguous. The CDR3 length is 14 residues. CDR1 is SGHVS and CDR2 is FQNEAQ in the germline V gene. The V and J ends lost 1 base and 2 bases respectively, with 8 bases between them. The CDR3 region has the DNA TGTGCCAGCAGCTTAGTATCCAGGAACTATGGCTACACCTTC. Its translation: CASSLVSRNYGYTF.

This rearrangement joins TRBV14 to TRBJ2-3; TRBD1 might be the D (5 bases). CDR3 size: 14 residues. From germline, CDR1 is SGHDN and CDR2 FVKESK. The ends were cut back, 6 bases at V and 0 bases at J, with 10 bases in the middle. The CDR3 bases are TGTGCCAGCAGAAGGACAACTAGCACAGATACGCAGTATTTT. Protein: CASRRTTSTDTQYF.

There are a few counts of this clone. The chain has TRBV7-6 and TRBJ2-1; D could derive from TRBD1 or TRBD2 (5 bases each). CDR1 is SGHVS, CDR2 FNYEAQ, per germline. V was pared by 5 bases and J by 4 bases, with 15 bases between. The CDR3 length is 15 residues. The CDR3 region has the DNA TGTGCCAGCAGCGGCGACTCGGGACCTTACAATGAGCAGTTCTTC. This encodes CASSGDSGPYNEQFF.

The chain recombines TRBV5-4 with TRBJ1-5; maybe TRBD1 (5 bases). The CDR3 consists of 16 residues. Germline V gene sequence: CDR1 SGHNT, CDR2 YYREEE (reference sequence). V dropped 0 bases and J dropped 4 bases, with 14 bases sitting between them. The CDR3 is CASSLAPDTMNQPQHF. The DNA for the CDR3 is TGTGCCAGCAGCTTGGCGCCGGACACCATGAATCAGCCCCAGCATTTT.

This rearrangement joins TRBV2 to TRBJ1-1; D is unclear. V lost 3 bases, J lost 7 bases, and 9 bases lay in between. The length of the CDR3 is 12 residues. CDR1 and CDR2 (germline): SNHLY, FYNNEI. CDR3 DNA sequence: TGTGCCAGCAGTGAGTCCGCCCATGAAGCTTTCTTT. Its protein product is CASSESAHEAFF.

This clone was counted only a few times. The CDR3 sequence: CASSFGNEKLFF. The CDR3 region has the DNA TGTGCCAGCAGCTTTGGGAACGAAAAACTGTTTTTT. This chain connects TRBV7-9 to TRBJ1-4; the D is unclear. CDR3 length equals 12 residues. V shed 3 bases and J shed 8 bases, with 7 bases lying between them. The germline gives CDR1 SEHNR, CDR2 FQNEAQ (reference sequence).

This clone is a singleton in its sample. The V and J genes are TRBV6-5 and TRBJ1-5, with 8 bases fitting TRBD1. The trim removed 6 bases at V and 2 bases at J, leaving 3 bases unmatched. The CDR3 covers 14 residues. Germline assignment: CDR1 MNHEY and CDR2 SVGAGI. The CDR3 region has the DNA TGTGCCAGCAGGGAGACAGGGGGCAATCAGCCCCAGCATTTT. Encoded protein: CASRETGGNQPQHF.

The rearrangement uses TRBV30 and TRBJ1-5; 9 bases are shared with TRBD1. Per germline, CDR1 GTSNPN and CDR2 SVGIG (reference sequence). V was clipped by 0 bases and J by 2 bases; unmatched bases: 8. The CDR3 contains 17 residues. The CDR3 is CAWSVSDRGFRNQPQHF. The CDR3 DNA reads TGTGCCTGGAGTGTATCGGACAGGGGATTCCGCAATCAGCCCCAGCATTTT.

The genes are TRBV7-2 and TRBJ2-7, with TRBD1 identical over 7 bases. The CDR3 is made up of 16 amino acids. J was trimmed by 0 bases and V by 5 bases; bases with no gene match: 10. The germline V gene encodes CDR1 SGHTA and CDR2 FQGNSA. CDR3 sequence (DNA): TGTGCCAGCAGCATAAGTGGGGGACAGTTCTCCTACGAGCAGTACTTC. Its translation: CASSISGGQFSYEQYF.

This chain connects TRBV19 to TRBJ1-4; D is ambiguous. Trimming shortened V by 4 bases and J by 4 bases, and 7 bases separated the two germline ends. Germline V lookup: CDR1 LNHDA, CDR2 SQIVND (reference sequence). The CDR3 totals 13 residues. The CDR3 coding sequence is TGTGCCAGTAGTAATGCGTTTAATGAAAAACTGTTTTTT. It is translated as CASSNAFNEKLFF.

The gene calls are TRBV30 and TRBJ2-7, with a possible D match to TRBD1 (6 bases). The CDR3 is made up of 13 amino acids. V was clipped by 0 bases and J by 3 bases, with 9 bases between them. Germline V gene sequence: CDR1 GTSNPN, CDR2 SVGIG (reference sequence). Here the CDR3 DNA reads TGTGCCTGGAGTGTTGGACAGATCTACGAGCAGTACTTC. Its protein is CAWSVGQIYEQYF.

This clone turned up a few times. The rearrangement links TRBV6-1 to TRBJ1-5, with D possibly TRBD1 on 6 matching bases. This CDR3 has 14 residues. From germline, CDR1 is MNHNS and CDR2 SASEGT. Trimming removed 7 bases from V and 6 bases from J, with 16 bases in between. CDR3 in DNA: TGTGCCAGCATGGGGGCCTTAGGTGGTCAGCCCCAGCATTTT. Translating gives CASMGALGGQPQHF.